What follows is one T cell receptor beta chain and its context. The sample originates from a study of identical twins. One entry per CDR3 protein results from TCRdb running MiXCR on the 5' RACE reads. The sample records about 890,000 distinct CDR3 sequences, 12% being singletons. V was cut by 5 bases and J by 0 bases, with 16 bases left in between. CDR3 length: 15 amino acids. The germline V gene has CDR1 DFQATT and CDR2 SNEGSKA (reference sequence). This sample was also put to use in a study of yellow fever vaccine responses in identical twins.

The clonotype originates from a woman under 30 in good health. The material sequenced was PBMCs. V usage is TRBV20-1 and J usage is TRBJ2-5, with unresolved D. In nucleotides, the CDR3 is TGCAGTGCTCGCGCGCGGACCACGTACCAAGAGACCCAGTACTTC. It yields the protein CSARARTTYQETQYF.